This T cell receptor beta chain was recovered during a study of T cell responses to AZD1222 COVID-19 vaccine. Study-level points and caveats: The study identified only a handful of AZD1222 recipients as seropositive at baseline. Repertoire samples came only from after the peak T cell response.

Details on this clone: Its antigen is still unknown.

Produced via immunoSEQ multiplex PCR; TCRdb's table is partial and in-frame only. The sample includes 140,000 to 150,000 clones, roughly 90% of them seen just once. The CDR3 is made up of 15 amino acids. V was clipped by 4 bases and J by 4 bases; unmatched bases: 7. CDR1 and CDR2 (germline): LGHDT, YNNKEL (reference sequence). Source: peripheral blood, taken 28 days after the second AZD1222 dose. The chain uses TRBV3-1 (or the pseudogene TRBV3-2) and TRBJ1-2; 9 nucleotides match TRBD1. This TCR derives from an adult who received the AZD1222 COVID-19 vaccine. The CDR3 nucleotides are TGTGCCAGCAGCCCTACAGGGGGCGAAGGCTATGGCTACACCTTC. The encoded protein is CASSPTGGEGYGYTF.